This T cell receptor beta chain was recorded in a study of persistence of HIV-infected CD4 T cells. Trimming took off 7 bases at V and 1 base at J, with 6 bases between the two ends. Germline CDR1 and CDR2: LNHDA and SQIVND (reference sequence). This CDR3 region has 12 residues. The study, taken as a whole, reports: TCRbeta richness was lower in CMV- and Gag-responding cells than in anti-CD3/anti-CD28-responding cells.

Comment on this clone: Its specificity is unknown.

Sequencing used immunoSEQ version 4 in survey mode. Assay used: immunoSEQ multiplex PCR; TCRdb lists only in-frame clones, some missing. The sample records approximately 26,000 clones, around four fifths being singletons. Cells were stimulated with CMV-infected fibroblast lysates at 8 to 10 ug/mL. Memory cells lacking CD40L and CD69 with high CD45RO were sorted. Adults with HIV-1 started suppressive ART while chronically infected. CD8-depleted PBMCs were stimulated roughly 18 hours with anti-CD28/CD49d costimulation, CD40-blocking antibody and enfuvirtide. This specimen consisted of CD4+ T cells sorted from PBMCs after roughly 18-hour stimulation, obtained from a patient who received antiretroviral therapy. The sequence was collected from an adult woman with HIV who was CMV-seropositive. The rearrangement uses TRBV19 and TRBJ2-3, with D unresolved. The chain's CDR3 is CASKGGTDTQYF. In DNA form, the CDR3 reads TGTGCCAGTAAGGGCGGCACAGATACGCAGTATTTT.